The present entry profiles one T cell receptor beta chain with its context. What it binds is not known. The protocol was immunoSEQ multiplex PCR, while the TCRdb copy is restricted to in-frame clones and leaves out a portion. The profile shows about 120,000 clones, over 75% of them singletons. The sample belongs to a study of T cell responses to AZD1222 COVID-19 vaccine. Study background: Second-dose intervals near 4 or 12 weeks were combined.

Findings and caveats of the study: Per reports, nearly half of all spike-specific TCRs target regions that are unmutated in variants. Without day 14 samples, only post-peak T cell repertoires were studied. Spike-specific TCR breadth and depth were elevated following two AZD1222 doses.

The length of the CDR3 is 13 residues. V lost 5 bases, J lost 3 bases, and 11 bases lay in between. Germline CDR1 PRHDT, CDR2 FYEKMQ (reference sequence). This TCR derives from an adult in good health. The chain links TRBV13 to TRBJ2-7, with D hard to call. The source material was peripheral blood, sampled on day 0 of AZD1222 vaccination. In DNA, the CDR3 is TGTGCCAGCAGCCCCTACAAGGGCTACGAGCAGTACTTC. This sequence encodes CASSPYKGYEQYF. The full variable domain, in which reference TRBV13 and TRBJ2-7 provide the parts outside the CDR3, is AAGVIQSPRHLIKEKRETATLKCYPIPRHDTVYWYQQGPGQDPQFLISFYEKMQSDKGSIPDRFSAQQFSDYHSELNMSSLELGDSALYFCASSPYKGYEQYFGPGTRLTVT.